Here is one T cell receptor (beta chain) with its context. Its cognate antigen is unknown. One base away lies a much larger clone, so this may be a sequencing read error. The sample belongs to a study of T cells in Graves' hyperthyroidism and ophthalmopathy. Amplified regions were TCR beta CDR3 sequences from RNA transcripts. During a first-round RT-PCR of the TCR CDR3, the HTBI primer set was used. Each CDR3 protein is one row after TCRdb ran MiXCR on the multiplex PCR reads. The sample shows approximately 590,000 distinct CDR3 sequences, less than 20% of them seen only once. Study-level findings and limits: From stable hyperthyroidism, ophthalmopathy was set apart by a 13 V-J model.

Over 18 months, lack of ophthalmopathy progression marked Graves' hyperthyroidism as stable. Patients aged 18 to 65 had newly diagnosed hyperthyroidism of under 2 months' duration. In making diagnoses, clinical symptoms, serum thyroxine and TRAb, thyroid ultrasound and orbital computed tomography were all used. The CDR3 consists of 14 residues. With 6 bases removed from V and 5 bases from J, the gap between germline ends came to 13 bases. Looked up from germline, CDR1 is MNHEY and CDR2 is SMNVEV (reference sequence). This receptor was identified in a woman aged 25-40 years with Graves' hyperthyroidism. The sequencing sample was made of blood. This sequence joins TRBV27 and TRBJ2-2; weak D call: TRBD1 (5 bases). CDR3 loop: CASRKTKGTGELFF. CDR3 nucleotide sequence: TGTGCCAGCAGGAAGACGAAGGGGACCGGGGAGCTGTTTTTT.